One sample yielded the 16 T cell receptor beta chains listed below, sequenced in a study of cytomegalovirus exposure and HLA in healthy donors. A multiplex PCR was run with 60 Vbeta primers and 13 Jbeta primers. Clones were sequenced by immunoSEQ multiplex PCR, and TCRdb holds only the in-frame ones, with some missing. The sample holds some 200,000 clones, more than 75% seen once. The sample was PBMCs. These receptors were collected from a male donor in good health and CMV-seropositive.

The genes are TRBV5-1 and TRBJ2-5; TRBD1 matches at 8 bases. The length of the CDR3 is 14 residues. The germline CDR1 and CDR2 sequences are SGHRS and YFSETQ. Trimming removed 3 bases from V and 2 bases from J; junction bases left unmatched: 3. The CDR3 loop is CASSSRTGQETQYF. The CDR3 DNA is TGCGCCAGCAGCTCACGGACAGGGCAAGAGACCCAGTACTTC.

This clone was seen once. The rearrangement uses TRBV9 and TRBJ1-3, with TRBD1 as a possible D gene (6 bases). The CDR3 totals 18 residues. V dropped 0 bases and J dropped 1 base, with 17 bases sitting between them. Germline V gene lookup returns CDR1 SGDLS and CDR2 YYNGEE. The CDR3 sequence: CASSVDKDSPSSGNTIYF. CDR3 DNA sequence: TGTGCCAGCAGCGTAGACAAGGACAGCCCCTCTTCTGGAAACACCATATATTTT.

The rearrangement uses TRBV14 and TRBJ1-3; 7 bases map to TRBD1. CDR1 and CDR2 (germline): SGHDN, FVKESK. The V gene end was trimmed by 4 bases and the J gene end by 0 bases; junction bases not matched to a gene: 9. CDR3 size: 17 residues. CDR3 region: CASSPDRHLSSGNTIYF. The CDR3 region has the DNA TGTGCCAGCAGCCCGGACAGGCACTTGAGCTCTGGAAACACCATATATTTT.

This clone came up a few times. The chain combines TRBV11-2 with TRBJ2-7; D may be TRBD1 (6 bases). The CDR3 runs to 14 residues. Trimming took 0 bases from V and 6 from J, leaving 12 bases between them. Germline V CDR1 and CDR2: SGHAT, FQNNGV. The CDR3 DNA sequence: TGTGCCAGCAGCTTAGATGGGGGCCGGGGCGAGCAGTACTTC. The encoded protein is CASSLDGGRGEQYF.

The rearrangement links TRBV6-6 to TRBJ1-2; no clear D gene. Germline-derived CDR1 and CDR2 are MNHNY and SVGAGI (reference sequence). Trimming took 6 bases from V and 6 from J, leaving 17 bases between them. The CDR3 is made up of 14 amino acids. The CDR3 loop is CASRTPREGHGYTF. CDR3 in DNA: TGTGCCAGCAGAACCCCCCGGGAGGGTCATGGCTACACCTTC.

CDR3 coding DNA: TGTGCCAGCACCCAAACAGGGGTCGGGGAGACCCAGTACTTC. This gives the protein CASTQTGVGETQYF. The chain employs TRBV6-5 and TRBJ2-5; 7 bases line up with TRBD1. The ends lost 7 bases at V and 5 bases at J; junction bases unmatched: 10. Germline lookup yields CDR1 MNHEY and CDR2 SVGAGI. This CDR3 has 14 amino acids.

The chain couples TRBV20-1 to TRBJ2-4, with 8 positions matching TRBD2. The germline CDR1 and CDR2 sequences are DFQATT and SNEGSKA (reference sequence). This CDR3 has 11 amino acids. V trimming: 5 bases; J trimming: 15 bases; junction bases outside the gene matches: 9. The CDR3 reads CSARGGPHSYF. CDR3 nucleotides: TGCAGTGCTCGGGGGGGGCCTCACTCGTACTTC.

The chain carries TRBV28 and TRBJ2-5; no definite D call. The CDR3 spans 13 residues. Trimming took off 7 bases at V and 4 bases at J, with 13 bases between the two ends. Germline V gene sequence: CDR1 MDHEN, CDR2 SYDVKM. CDR3 coding DNA: TGTGCCAGCAAAGGAGCGATTGCAGAGACCCAGTACTTC. Its translation is CASKGAIAETQYF.

The chain combines TRBV2 with TRBJ1-1, with D tentatively TRBD1 (5 bases). The germline V gene has CDR1 SNHLY and CDR2 FYNNEI. This CDR3 is built from 14 residues. V was cut by 4 bases and J by 5 bases, with 14 bases left in between. DNA of the CDR3: TGTGCCAGCAGTGCCCAGGGTTACACGACTGAAGCTTTCTTT. Translation gives CASSAQGYTTEAFF.

The chain carries TRBV6-4 and TRBJ1-5; D gene ambiguous. Germline V gene data show CDR1 as MRHNA and CDR2 as SNTAGT. Trimming removed 3 bases from V and 7 bases from J, with 10 bases in between. This CDR3 is 13 amino acids long. The CDR3 sequence is CASSETQRQPQHF. DNA for the CDR3: TGTGCCAGCAGTGAGACGCAGCGACAGCCCCAGCATTTT.

This clone appeared a single time. The chain carries TRBV5-5 and TRBJ2-1, with TRBD2 identical over 7 bases. With 2 bases clipped from V and 5 bases from J, the junction kept 10 bases outside the gene matches. The V gene's germline CDR1 is SGHKS and CDR2 YYEKEE (reference sequence). The CDR3 contains 16 residues. CDR3 amino acids: CASSFGYPSGNNEQFF. The CDR3 nucleotides read TGTGCCAGCAGCTTCGGTTATCCTAGCGGAAACAATGAGCAGTTCTTC.

V is TRBV6-6 and J is TRBJ1-2; the match to TRBD1 covers 8 bases. In germline, CDR1 is MNHNY, CDR2 SVGAGI (reference sequence). The J segment lost 8 bases and the V segment lost 6 bases, leaving 11 bases of the junction unmatched. This CDR3 is built from 14 residues. CDR3 sequence (DNA): TGTGCCAGCAGGCAACAGGGGGTAGGGGAAGGCTACACCTTC. Translating gives CASRQQGVGEGYTF.

The CDR3 region is CASSLRDYGYTF. The DNA for the CDR3 is TGTGCCAGCAGCTTACGGGACTATGGCTACACCTTC. The J gene is TRBJ1-2, the V gene TRBV7-2; D is unclear. The length of the CDR3 is 12 residues. Germline V gene data show CDR1 as SGHTA and CDR2 as FQGNSA. V was pared by 2 bases and J by 3 bases, with 4 bases between. Supplemented by reference TRBV7-2 and TRBJ1-2, the full variable domain reads GAGVSQSPSNKVTEKGKDVELRCDPISGHTALYWYRQSLGQGLEFLIYFQGNSAPDKSGLPSDRFSAERTGGSVSTLTIQRTQQEDSAVYLCASSLRDYGYTFGSGTRLTVV.

The chain couples TRBV6-5 to TRBJ1-2, with D possibly being TRBD1 (6 bases). Deletions cut 5 bases from V and 4 bases from J, with 11 bases between. The CDR3 consists of 13 residues. Germline V lookup: CDR1 MNHEY, CDR2 SVGAGI. The CDR3 protein is CASSGEGGYGYTF. The DNA for the CDR3 is TGTGCCAGCAGTGGGGAGGGGGGCTATGGCTACACCTTC.

The V and J genes are TRBV19 and TRBJ2-6; D possibly corresponds to TRBD2 (5 bases). There are 17 residues in the CDR3. Germline V gene data show CDR1 as LNHDA and CDR2 as SQIVND (reference sequence). V was clipped by 1 base and J by 0 bases, with 10 bases between them. CDR3 residues: CASSIGRGPSGANVLTF. As DNA, the CDR3 is TGTGCCAGTAGTATAGGAAGAGGGCCCTCTGGGGCCAACGTCCTGACTTTC.

The chain has TRBV10-3 and TRBJ1-3; tentatively, D is TRBD1 (5 bases). This CDR3 spans 14 amino acids. Trimming left V 2 bases short and J 0 bases short, with 5 bases between. CDR1 and CDR2 from the germline V gene are ENHRY and SYGVKD. CDR3 in amino acids: CAISEQGSGNTIYF. As DNA, the CDR3 is TGTGCCATCAGTGAGCAGGGCTCTGGAAACACCATATATTTT.